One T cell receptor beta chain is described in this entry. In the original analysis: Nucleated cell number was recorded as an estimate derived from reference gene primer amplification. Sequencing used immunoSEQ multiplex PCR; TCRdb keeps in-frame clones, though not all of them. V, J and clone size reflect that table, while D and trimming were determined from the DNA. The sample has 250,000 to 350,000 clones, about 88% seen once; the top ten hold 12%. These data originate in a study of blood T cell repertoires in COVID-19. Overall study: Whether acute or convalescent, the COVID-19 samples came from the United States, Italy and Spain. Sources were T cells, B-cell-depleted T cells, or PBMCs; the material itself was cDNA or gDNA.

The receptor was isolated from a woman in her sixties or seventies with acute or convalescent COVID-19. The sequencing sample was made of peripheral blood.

The CDR3 coding sequence is TGCGCCAGCAGCCCGGGGGGGGCTGCGAACGGCTACACCTTC. Its protein is CASSPGGAANGYTF. This sequence joins TRBV5-1 and TRBJ1-2, with D perhaps matching TRBD1 (6 bases). The CDR3 contains 14 residues. The germline V and J ends were trimmed by 4 bases and 8 bases, with 18 bases remaining between them. Germline CDR1 is SGHRS and CDR2 is YFSETQ.